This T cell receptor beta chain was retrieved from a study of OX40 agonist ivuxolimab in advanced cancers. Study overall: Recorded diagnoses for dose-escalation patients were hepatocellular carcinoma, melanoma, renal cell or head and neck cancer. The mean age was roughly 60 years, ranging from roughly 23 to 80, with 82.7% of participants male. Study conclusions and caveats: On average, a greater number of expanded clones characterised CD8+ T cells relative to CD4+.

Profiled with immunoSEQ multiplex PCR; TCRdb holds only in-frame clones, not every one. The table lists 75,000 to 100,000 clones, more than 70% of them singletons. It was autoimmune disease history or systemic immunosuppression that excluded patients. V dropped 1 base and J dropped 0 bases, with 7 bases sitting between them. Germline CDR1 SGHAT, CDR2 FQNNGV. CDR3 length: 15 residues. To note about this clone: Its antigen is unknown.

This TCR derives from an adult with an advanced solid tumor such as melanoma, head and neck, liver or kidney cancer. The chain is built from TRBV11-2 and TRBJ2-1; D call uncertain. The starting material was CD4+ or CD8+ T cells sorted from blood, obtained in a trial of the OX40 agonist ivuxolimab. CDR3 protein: CASSLGLGSYNEQFF. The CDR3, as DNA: TGTGCCAGCAGCTTAGGGTTGGGCTCCTACAATGAGCAGTTCTTC.